A selection of T cell receptor beta chains follows, all from one sample in a study of CD8 T cells in Susac syndrome. TCRdb used MiXCR to reprocess the immunoSEQ multiplex PCR reads, holding one entry per CDR3 protein. The sample lists about 300,000 distinct CDR3 sequences; around 89% were seen once. The sample was CD8+ T cells from PBMCs. These receptors all stem from a human donor with multiple sclerosis. Each CDR3 is given with its conserved first and last residue. The order of the fields is CDR3 length, V gene, clone size, J gene, D gene, CDR3 protein, CDR3 DNA. The D gene is left open where the match is weak. Clone size is shown for a subset of rows, as once, few, many or a class of expanded clone.

>12|TRBV6-5|.|TRBJ2-2|.
CAARINTGELFF
TGTGCTGCGAGGATAAACACCGGGGAGCTGTTTTTT
>15|TRBV19|.|TRBJ2-3|TRBD1
CASTSETGEPDTQYF
TGTGCCAGTACCTCCGAAACAGGGGAGCCAGATACGCAGTATTTT
>13|TRBV25-1|.|TRBJ2-2|.
CASMKGSPGELFF
TGTGCCAGCATGAAGGGTTCTCCCGGGGAGCTGTTTTTT
>14|TRBV19|.|TRBJ2-6|.
CASRVGSGANVLTF
TGTGCCAGTAGGGTGGGCTCTGGGGCCAACGTCCTGACTTTC
>16|TRBV27|.|TRBJ2-1|TRBD2
CASRGSGLAEYNEQFF
TGTGCCAGCAGAGGAAGCGGACTAGCAGAGTACAATGAGCAGTTCTTC
>14|TRBV15|.|TRBJ1-3|.
CATSGVISGNTIYF
TGTGCCACCAGCGGAGTGATCTCTGGAAACACCATATATTTT
>16|TRBV11-2|.|TRBJ2-5|TRBD1
CASSRFGTGGGETQYF
TGTGCCAGCAGCCGATTCGGGACAGGGGGCGGTGAGACCCAGTACTTC
>16|TRBV28|.|TRBJ2-7|TRBD2
CASTPIGTSGSYEQYF
TGTGCCAGCACCCCTATAGGGACTAGCGGCTCCTACGAGCAGTACTTC
>11|TRBV30|.|TRBJ2-1|.
CAWSVNNEQFF
TGTGCCTGGAGTGTGAACAATGAGCAGTTCTTC
>15|TRBV10-3|once|TRBJ1-1|TRBD1
CAISGTTGANTEAFF
TGTGCCATCAGTGGCACGACAGGGGCGAACACTGAAGCTTTCTTT
>19|TRBV28|.|TRBJ2-1|TRBD2
CASSSQVISGGHKSDGQFF
TGTGCCAGCAGTTCCCAAGTCATTAGCGGGGGACATAAGAGCGATGGGCAGTTCTTC
>17|TRBV15|.|TRBJ2-2|TRBD2
CATSSTLAGGNTGELFF
TGTGCCACCAGCAGCACTTTAGCGGGAGGGAACACCGGGGAGCTGTTTTTT
>15|TRBV10-3|.|TRBJ1-2|.
CATKEPGEDNYGYTF
TGTGCCACAAAGGAACCAGGGGAGGATAACTATGGCTACACCTTC
>14|TRBV27|.|TRBJ1-6|TRBD1
CASRSPGGNSPLHF
TGTGCCAGCAGGTCCCCAGGGGGTAATTCACCCCTCCACTTT
>13|TRBV12-3/TRBV12-4|.|TRBJ1-1|.
CASSFYRNTEAFF
TGTGCCAGCAGTTTCTACAGGAACACTGAAGCTTTCTTT
>13|TRBV20-1|.|TRBJ1-4|.
CSARGDDNEKLFF
TGCAGTGCTAGAGGGGATGACAATGAAAAACTGTTTTTT
>14|TRBV7-9|few|TRBJ2-5|TRBD1
CASSGRQGAETQYF
TGTGCCAGCAGCGGTCGACAGGGGGCCGAGACCCAGTACTTC
>13|TRBV10-3|.|TRBJ2-7|.
CAISESQVYEQYF
TGTGCCATCAGTGAGTCACAGGTCTACGAGCAGTACTTC
>19|TRBV7-3|.|TRBJ2-2|TRBD2
CASSLTGLAGGGRTGELFF
TGTGCCAGCAGCTTAACCGGACTAGCGGGAGGCGGTCGTACCGGGGAGCTGTTTTTT
>19|TRBV6-2/TRBV6-3|.|TRBJ1-5|TRBD1
CASSYSRDSIRLSNQPQHF
TGTGCCAGCAGTTACTCGAGGGACAGCATCAGGCTCAGCAATCAGCCCCAGCATTTT
>13|TRBV4-1|.|TRBJ2-3|.
CASSQVSTDTQYF
TGCGCCAGCAGCCAAGTTAGCACAGATACGCAGTATTTT
>18|TRBV5-1|.|TRBJ2-1|TRBD2
CASSWGLAGGVSYNEQFF
TGCGCCAGCAGCTGGGGACTAGCGGGAGGGGTATCCTACAATGAGCAGTTCTTC
>12|TRBV19|few|TRBJ2-2|.
CASSIGGGELFF
TGTGCCAGTAGTATTGGAGGGGGAGAGCTGTTTTTT
>14|TRBV6-5|.|TRBJ2-7|.
CASSYGAGVYEQYF
TGTGCCAGCAGTTACGGTGCAGGCGTCTACGAGCAGTACTTC
>14|TRBV19|.|TRBJ1-5|.
CASRFDGYNQPQHF
TGTGCCAGTAGGTTCGATGGCTACAATCAGCCCCAGCATTTT
>15|TRBV2|once|TRBJ1-5|.
CASSGGVSSNQPQHF
TGTGCCAGCAGTGGCGGAGTTTCAAGCAATCAGCCCCAGCATTTT
>14|TRBV24-1|.|TRBJ1-5|.
CATAGRRSNQPQHF
TGTGCCACCGCGGGACGACGGAGCAATCAGCCCCAGCATTTT